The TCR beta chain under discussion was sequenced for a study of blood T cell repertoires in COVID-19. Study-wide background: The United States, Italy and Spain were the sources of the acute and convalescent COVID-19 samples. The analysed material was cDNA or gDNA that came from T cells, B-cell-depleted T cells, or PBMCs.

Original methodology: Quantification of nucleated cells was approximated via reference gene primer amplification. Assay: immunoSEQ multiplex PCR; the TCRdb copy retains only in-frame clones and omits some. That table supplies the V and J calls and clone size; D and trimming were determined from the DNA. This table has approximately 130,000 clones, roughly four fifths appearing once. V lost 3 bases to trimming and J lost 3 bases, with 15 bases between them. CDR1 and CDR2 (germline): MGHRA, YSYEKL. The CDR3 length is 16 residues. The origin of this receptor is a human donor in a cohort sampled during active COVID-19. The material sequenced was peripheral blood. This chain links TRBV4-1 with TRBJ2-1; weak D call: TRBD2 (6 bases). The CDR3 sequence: CASSQGGGPDYNEQFF. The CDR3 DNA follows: TGCGCCAGCAGCCAGGGAGGCGGGCCGGACTACAATGAGCAGTTCTTC.